The clone carrying this T cell receptor (beta chain) came up a few times. Antigen specificity is unknown. They got blood RNA out of unsorted whole blood and also pulled out germline DNA. This entry comes from a study of tumor-infiltrating lymphocytes in primary liver carcinoma. Whole-study results and caveats: The study found a significantly higher top-250-clone fraction in tumors than in blood (p = 0.039).

Researchers generated TCR beta cDNA from approximately 520 ng of total RNA, relying on a constant-region primer. Generation of the TCR beta libraries relied on three nested multiplex PCR rounds using slightly modified ARM-PCR. TRBV1-TRBV30 forward primers paired with a C-beta reverse primer drove the first two PCR rounds, about 10 cycles each. TCRdb itself ran the multiplex PCR reads through MiXCR, one entry per CDR3 protein. The sample lists 330,000 or so distinct CDR3 sequences, about 65% occurring once. Trimming took off 0 bases at V and 6 bases at J, with 9 bases between the two ends. CDR1 and CDR2 (germline): GTSNPN, SVGIG (reference sequence). The CDR3 is 14 residues long.

Sequenced: peripheral blood. This chain links TRBV30 with TRBJ1-6; D gene ambiguous. This sequence was found in a man aged 35 to 55 with primary liver carcinoma and hepatitis B virus infection. CDR3 residues: CAWSVSGFNSPLHF. The CDR3 DNA reads TGTGCCTGGAGTGTATCCGGATTTAATTCACCCCTCCACTTT.